This TCR beta chain was observed in a study of control samples from healthy donors and cancer patients. In germline, CDR1 is SEHNR, CDR2 FQNEAQ (reference sequence). This CDR3 has 12 residues. The V end was cut by 1 base, the J end by 5 bases, with 5 bases between. Sequencing was performed with immunoSEQ multiplex PCR; in TCRdb, only in-frame clones are kept and a portion is missing. The sample holds nearly 35,000 clones, approximately 93% seen once. The TCR sequence derives from a man between 35 and 55 years old with colorectal cancer. The V gene is TRBV7-9, the J gene TRBJ1-2; D is ambiguous. Source material: PBMCs. The chain's CDR3 is CASSLEYYGYTF. The CDR3 DNA reads TGTGCCAGCAGCTTAGAGTATTATGGCTACACCTTC.